The rows below give T cell receptor beta chains drawn from one sample of a study of blood T cell repertoires in COVID-19. Clones were read by immunoSEQ multiplex PCR, and TCRdb kept only the in-frame ones, dropping some. The sample comprises about 170,000 clones, 85% to 90% of which are singletons, and 2% to 3% rests with the top ten. Sequences were obtained from peripheral blood. The source is a woman of 80 years or more with COVID-19, enrolled during active disease. The CDR3 runs from the conserved cysteine through the conserved F or W. Each record gives: clone size, V gene, J gene, CDR3 protein. Not every row has a clone size; where given, it reads once, few, many or a size class.

.	TRBV19	TRBJ2-2	CASSSQGAGGELFF
.	TRBV19	TRBJ1-2	CASIKPGQSYGYTF
.	TRBV5-5	TRBJ1-2	CASTTLEVNYGYTF
.	TRBV10-3	TRBJ2-7	CAISEWGTGGERSSYEQYF
few	TRBV6-2/TRBV6-3	TRBJ1-5	CASSSTGGARAQHF
.	TRBV5-1	TRBJ2-3	CASRGASRPDTQYF
once	TRBV7-8	TRBJ1-2	CAAGDSFYGYTF
.	TRBV28	TRBJ2-1	CASSFQRVDNEQFF
few	TRBV7-2	TRBJ2-2	CASSDRAGANGELFF
.	TRBV19	TRBJ1-2	CASSIETGGYGYTF
.	TRBV10-2	TRBJ1-1	CATEQGSTEAFF
.	TRBV9	TRBJ1-6	CASSVGGVSNSPLHF
.	TRBV5-5	TRBJ2-3	CASTFGTSTDTQYF
.	TRBV19	TRBJ2-1	CASSIGGGRANEQFF
.	TRBV29-1	TRBJ2-1	CSADNVADLYNEQFF
.	TRBV2	TRBJ2-7	CASTWSYEQYF
once	TRBV12-3/TRBV12-4	TRBJ2-4	CASSFGVENIQYF
.	TRBV5-4	TRBJ2-3	CASSLATTSGNTQYF
.	TRBV4-3	TRBJ2-7	CASSRSRTSGRYEQYF
.	TRBV28	TRBJ1-2	CASSYRGRGYTF
.	TRBV6-2/TRBV6-3	TRBJ1-5	CASSVQYRNSNQPQHF
.	TRBV29-1	TRBJ1-5	CSVEEGGTGNQPQHF
.	TRBV18	TRBJ2-1	CASSPPGLAGAYNEQFF
.	TRBV19	TRBJ2-1	CASSILAGGLFNEQFF
.	TRBV27	TRBJ1-4	CASSYSPGQPNEKLFF
.	TRBV7-3	TRBJ2-3	CASSLNKRAITDTQYF
.	TRBV28	TRBJ1-1	CASNPQGWGNTEAFF
.	TRBV3-1/TRBV3-2	TRBJ2-1	CASSQERLAGDPGGNEQFF